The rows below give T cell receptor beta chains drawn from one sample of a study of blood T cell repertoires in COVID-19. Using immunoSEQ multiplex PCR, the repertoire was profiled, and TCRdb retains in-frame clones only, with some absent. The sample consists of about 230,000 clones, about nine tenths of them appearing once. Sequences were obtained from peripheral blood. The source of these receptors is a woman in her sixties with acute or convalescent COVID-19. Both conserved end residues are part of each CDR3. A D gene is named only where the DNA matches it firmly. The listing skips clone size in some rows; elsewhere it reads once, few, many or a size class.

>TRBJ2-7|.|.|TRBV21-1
CASSPRNYHLQGQHYEQYF
TGTGCCAGCAGCCCCCGCAACTACCACTTACAGGGCCAACACTACGAGCAGTACTTC
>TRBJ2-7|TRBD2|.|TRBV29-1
CSVEEGLAGGPKQYF
TGCAGCGTTGAAGAGGGACTAGCGGGAGGGCCGAAGCAGTACTTC
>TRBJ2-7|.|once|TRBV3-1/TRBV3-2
CASSPTGIGEQYF
TGTGCCAGCAGCCCCACAGGGATTGGCGAGCAGTACTTC
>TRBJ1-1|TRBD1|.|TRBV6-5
CASSYSLEGAGTEAFF
TGTGCCAGCAGTTACTCATTAGAGGGGGCTGGCACTGAAGCTTTCTTT
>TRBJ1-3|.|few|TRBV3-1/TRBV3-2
CASSLSVSGNTIYF
TGTGCCAGCAGCCTTTCCGTGTCTGGAAACACCATATATTTT
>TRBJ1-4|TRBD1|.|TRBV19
CASSIRQGTGTTNEKLFF
TGTGCCAGTAGTATCCGACAGGGGACGGGAACAACTAATGAAAAACTGTTTTTT
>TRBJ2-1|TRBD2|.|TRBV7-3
CASSLQAGGSSSYNEQFF
TGTGCCAGCAGCTTACAGGCGGGGGGATCTAGCTCCTACAATGAGCAGTTCTTC
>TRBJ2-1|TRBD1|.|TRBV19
CASKPQGAGNNEQFF
TGTGCCAGTAAACCCCAGGGGGCGGGAAACAATGAGCAGTTCTTC
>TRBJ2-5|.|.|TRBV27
CASSLGAQGHETQYF
TGTGCCAGCAGTTTAGGCGCCCAGGGTCATGAGACCCAGTACTTC
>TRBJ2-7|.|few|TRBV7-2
CASSPKYEQYF
TGTGCCAGCAGCCCAAAATACGAGCAGTACTTC
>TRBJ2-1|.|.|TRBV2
CASTRWGDSLNEQFF
TGTGCCAGCACCAGATGGGGTGACAGTTTAAATGAGCAGTTCTTC
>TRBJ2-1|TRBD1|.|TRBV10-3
CATQGGQGAGNEQFF
TGTGCCACCCAGGGAGGACAGGGGGCGGGCAATGAGCAGTTCTTC
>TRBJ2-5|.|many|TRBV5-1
CASSRGLQETQYF
TGCGCCAGCAGCCGGGGACTGCAAGAGACCCAGTACTTC
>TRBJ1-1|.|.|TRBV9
CASSVRGLNTEAFF
TGTGCCAGCAGCGTAAGGGGCTTAAACACTGAAGCTTTCTTT
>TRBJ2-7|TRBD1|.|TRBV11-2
CASSLGTGASYEQYF
TGTGCCAGCAGCTTGGGGACAGGGGCCTCCTACGAGCAGTACTTC
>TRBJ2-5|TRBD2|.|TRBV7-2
CASSFQRGETQYF
TGTGCCAGCAGCTTTCAGCGGGGAGAGACCCAGTACTTC
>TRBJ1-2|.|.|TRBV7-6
CASSLAPDRNYGYTF
TGTGCCAGCAGCTTAGCCCCAGATCGTAACTATGGCTACACCTTC
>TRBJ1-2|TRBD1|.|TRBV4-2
CASSQAGGGYGYTF
TGTGCCAGCAGCCAGGCAGGGGGCGGCTATGGCTACACCTTC
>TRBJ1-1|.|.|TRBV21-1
CASSRGHANTVAFF
TGTGCCAGCAGCAGGGGACACGCTAATACAGTAGCTTTCTTT
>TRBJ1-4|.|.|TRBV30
CAWSEMTGEKLFF
TGTGCCTGGAGTGAAATGACGGGGGAAAAACTGTTTTTT
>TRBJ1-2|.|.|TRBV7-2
CASSLEGQANYGYTF
TGTGCCAGCAGCTTAGAGGGACAAGCTAACTATGGCTACACCTTC
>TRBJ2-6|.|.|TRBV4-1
CASSHQSGANVLTF
TGCGCCAGCAGCCACCAATCTGGGGCCAACGTCCTGACTTTC
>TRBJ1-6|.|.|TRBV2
CASSEGAGEWNSPLHF
TGTGCCAGCAGTGAGGGGGCAGGGGAATGGAATTCACCCCTCCACTTT
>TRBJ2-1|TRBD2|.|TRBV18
CASSPLAGGRNEQFF
TGTGCCAGCTCGCCACTAGCGGGAGGGCGAAATGAGCAGTTCTTC
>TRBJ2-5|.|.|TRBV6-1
CASSEGSTLSLETQYF
TGTGCCAGCAGTGAAGGGTCTACGCTTTCTTTAGAGACCCAGTACTTC
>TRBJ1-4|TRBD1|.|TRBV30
CAWRGQGGRDEKLFF
TGTGCCTGGAGGGGACAGGGCGGTCGGGATGAAAAACTGTTTTTT
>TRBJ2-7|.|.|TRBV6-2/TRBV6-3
CASSYPSVSNEQYF
TGTGCCAGCAGTTACCCTAGTGTCTCCAACGAGCAGTACTTC
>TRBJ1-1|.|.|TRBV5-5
CASSFGQANTEAFF
TGTGCCAGCAGCTTTGGCCAGGCGAACACTGAAGCTTTCTTT
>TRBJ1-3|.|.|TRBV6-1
CASSAGRTASSGNTIYF
TGTGCCAGCAGTGCAGGGAGGACGGCCAGCTCTGGAAACACCATATATTTT
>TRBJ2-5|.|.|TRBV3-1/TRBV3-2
CASSQETNPLKTQYF
TGTGCCAGCAGCCAAGAGACTAACCCCCTAAAGACCCAGTACTTC
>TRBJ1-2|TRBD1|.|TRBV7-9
CASSIEDRGDGYTF
TGTGCCAGCAGCATCGAGGACAGGGGCGATGGCTACACCTTC
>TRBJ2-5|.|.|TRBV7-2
CASSSQGTFWGTQYF
TGTGCCAGCAGCTCCCAGGGGACATTCTGGGGGACCCAGTACTTC
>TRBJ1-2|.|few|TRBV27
CASSLGRGQDGYTF
TGTGCCAGCAGTTTAGGCAGGGGCCAGGATGGCTACACCTTC
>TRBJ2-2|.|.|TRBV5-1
CASSLAGTGELFF
TGCGCCAGCAGCTTGGCCGGCACCGGGGAGCTGTTTTTT
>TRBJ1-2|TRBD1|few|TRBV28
CASSLGQGVGYGYTF
TGTGCCAGCAGTTTAGGTCAGGGGGTAGGCTATGGCTACACCTTC
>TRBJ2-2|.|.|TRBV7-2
CASSLLSGRTGELFF
TGTGCCAGCAGCTTATTATCGGGGAGGACCGGGGAGCTGTTTTTT
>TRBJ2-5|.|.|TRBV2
CASSPYQETQYF
TGTGCCAGCAGCCCGTACCAAGAGACCCAGTACTTC
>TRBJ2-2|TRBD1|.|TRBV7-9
CASSPHPQGVNTGELFF
TGTGCCAGCAGCCCTCACCCCCAGGGGGTTAACACCGGGGAGCTGTTTTTT